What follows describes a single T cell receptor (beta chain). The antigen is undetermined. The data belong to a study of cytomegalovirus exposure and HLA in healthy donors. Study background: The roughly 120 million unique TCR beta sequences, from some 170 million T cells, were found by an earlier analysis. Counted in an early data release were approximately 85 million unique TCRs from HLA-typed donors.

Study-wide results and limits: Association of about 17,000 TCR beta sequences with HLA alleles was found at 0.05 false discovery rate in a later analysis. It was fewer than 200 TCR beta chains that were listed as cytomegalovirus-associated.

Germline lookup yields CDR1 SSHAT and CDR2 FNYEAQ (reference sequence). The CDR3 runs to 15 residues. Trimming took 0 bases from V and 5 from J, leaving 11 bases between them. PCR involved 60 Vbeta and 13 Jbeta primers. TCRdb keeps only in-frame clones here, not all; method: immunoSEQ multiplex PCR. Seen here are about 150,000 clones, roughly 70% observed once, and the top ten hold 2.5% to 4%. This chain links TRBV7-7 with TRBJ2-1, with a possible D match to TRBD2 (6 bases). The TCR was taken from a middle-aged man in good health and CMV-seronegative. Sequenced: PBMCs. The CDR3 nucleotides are TGTGCCAGCAGCTTAGCCGGGAGTAGTAACAATGAGCAGTTCTTC. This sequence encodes CASSLAGSSNNEQFF.